A selection of T cell receptor beta chains follows, all from one sample in a study of shared clonotypes between healthy human individuals. Libraries were prepared by immunoSEQ multiplex PCR; TCRdb keeps only in-frame clonotypes and omits some of them. The sample lists approximately 1.4 million clones; 95% to 99% were seen once. Sequencing was carried out using naive CD4+ T cells sorted from blood. These receptors were obtained from a man aged 25 to 45 in good health. Each CDR3 is given with its conserved first and last residue. Each record gives: CDR3 protein, CDR3 DNA, J gene, D gene, V gene, clone size. A D gene is named only where the DNA matches it firmly. Not every row has a clone size; where given, it reads once, few, many or a size class.

CASSIDRGPEAFF,TGTGCCAGCAGCATCGACAGGGGGCCAGAAGCTTTCTTT,TRBJ1-1,TRBD1,TRBV9,.
CASTASGTGYFLLEAFF,TGTGCCAGCACCGCCAGCGGGACAGGTTACTTTCTGCTAGAAGCTTTCTTT,TRBJ1-1,TRBD1,TRBV7-9,.
CATSRDLRVVRGSTDTQYF,TGTGCCACCAGCAGAGATCTAAGGGTGGTGAGGGGAAGCACAGATACGCAGTATTTT,TRBJ2-3,.,TRBV15,.
CASSFGTGLDTEAFF,TGCGCCAGCAGCTTTGGGACAGGACTGGACACTGAAGCTTTCTTT,TRBJ1-1,TRBD1,TRBV5-1,.
CSVGLGGTSYEQYF,TGCAGCGTCGGACTCGGAGGGACCTCCTACGAGCAGTACTTC,TRBJ2-7,.,TRBV29-1,.
CAWSPDTYEQYF,TGTGCCTGGAGTCCAGATACCTACGAGCAGTACTTC,TRBJ2-7,.,TRBV30,.
CAISEPSSGTTTGELFF,TGTGCCATCAGTGAGCCTTCTAGCGGGACAACGACCGGGGAGCTGTTTTTT,TRBJ2-2,TRBD2,TRBV10-3,.
CASSGDRRDEQFF,TGTGCCAGCAGTGGGGACAGAAGGGATGAGCAGTTCTTC,TRBJ2-1,TRBD1,TRBV2,.
CASTNTGELFF,TGTGCCAGCACTAACACCGGGGAGCTGTTTTTT,TRBJ2-2,.,TRBV7-2,few
CASSLLGGAPDYGYTF,TGTGCCAGCAGTTTATTAGGAGGGGCCCCGGACTATGGCTACACCTTC,TRBJ1-2,.,TRBV27,.
CASSFPEGELFF,TGTGCCAGCAGTTTTCCCGAGGGGGAGCTGTTTTTT,TRBJ2-2,.,TRBV28,.
CASSETGGSYEQYF,TGTGCCAGCAGTGAAACAGGGGGCTCTTACGAGCAGTACTTC,TRBJ2-7,TRBD1,TRBV6-1,.
CARPGQGSYEQYF,TGTGCCAGGCCGGGACAGGGGTCCTACGAGCAGTACTTC,TRBJ2-7,TRBD1,TRBV5-3,once
CASSPPAARSNEQFF,TGTGCCAGCAGCCCCCCAGCGGCCCGGTCCAATGAGCAGTTCTTC,TRBJ2-1,.,TRBV13,.
CASSTPTGSTGELFF,TGTGCCAGCAGCACCCCGACAGGGTCGACCGGGGAGCTGTTTTTT,TRBJ2-2,TRBD1,TRBV9,.
CASSRLQSPSTYEQYF,TGTGCCAGCTCCCGCCTTCAGTCTCCCAGTACCTACGAGCAGTACTTC,TRBJ2-7,.,TRBV18,.
CAWSGGRGDYGYTF,TGTGCCTGGAGTGGGGGCAGGGGTGACTATGGCTACACCTTC,TRBJ1-2,.,TRBV30,.
CASSEIPGGGYTF,TGTGCCAGCAGCGAGATTCCCGGGGGAGGCTACACCTTC,TRBJ1-2,.,TRBV9,.
CATSRDPAGPGGLQETQYF,TGTGCCACCAGCAGAGATCCGGCGGGGCCAGGGGGGTTGCAAGAGACCCAGTACTTC,TRBJ2-5,.,TRBV15,.
CASSLGYGRLKVQHF,TGTGCCAGCAGTTTAGGTTACGGCAGGTTAAAGGTCCAGCATTTT,TRBJ1-5,.,TRBV28,.
CASSAGLALGTDTQYF,TGTGCCAGCAGTGCTGGACTAGCCCTAGGCACAGATACGCAGTATTTT,TRBJ2-3,TRBD2,TRBV5-5,.
CASSQAGKQYF,TGTGCCAGCAGCCAAGCAGGGAAGCAGTACTTC,TRBJ2-7,.,TRBV14,.
CASKPSGSTDTQYF,TGTGCCAGCAAACCCAGCGGGAGCACAGATACGCAGTATTTT,TRBJ2-3,.,TRBV27,.
CASSVSLLAANEQFF,TGTGCCAGCAGCGTGTCCCTGCTAGCGGCCAATGAGCAGTTCTTC,TRBJ2-1,TRBD2,TRBV9,.
CASSLVTGGITEAFF,TGTGCCAGCAGCTTAGTTACAGGGGGGATCACTGAAGCTTTCTTT,TRBJ1-1,TRBD1,TRBV7-9,.
CASSSLGTSGRLGPDTQYF,TGTGCCAGCAGTTCACTCGGGACTAGCGGGAGACTGGGCCCAGATACGCAGTATTTT,TRBJ2-3,TRBD2,TRBV28,.
CASSLIDSYGYTF,TGCGCCAGCAGCTTGATCGACAGCTATGGCTACACCTTC,TRBJ1-2,.,TRBV5-1,.
CASKTSSSSSYNEQFF,TGTGCCAGTAAGACTAGCTCCTCGAGCTCCTACAATGAGCAGTTCTTC,TRBJ2-1,TRBD2,TRBV19,.
CASSLGGRGELFF,TGTGCCAGCAGCTTGGGCGGGCGCGGGGAGCTGTTTTTT,TRBJ2-2,.,TRBV5-6,.
CASRPHDRGRSHEQYF,TGTGCCAGCAGACCCCACGACAGGGGTCGGTCGCACGAGCAGTACTTC,TRBJ2-7,TRBD1,TRBV6-6,.
CASSVYSGRADTGELFF,TGCGCCAGCAGCGTCTATAGCGGGAGGGCCGACACCGGGGAGCTGTTTTTT,TRBJ2-2,TRBD2,TRBV5-1,.
CASSMPGRTYEQYF,TGTGCCAGTAGTATGCCAGGGCGAACCTACGAGCAGTACTTC,TRBJ2-7,.,TRBV19,.
CASSEGRANEKLFF,TGTGCCAGCAGTGAGGGCAGGGCTAATGAAAAACTGTTTTTT,TRBJ1-4,.,TRBV6-1,once
CASTAAGPAGGGADTQYF,TGCGCCTCCACGGCAGCCGGACCAGCGGGAGGGGGTGCAGATACGCAGTATTTT,TRBJ2-3,TRBD2,TRBV5-1,.
CASSMGPSPYGYTF,TGTGCCAGCAGCATGGGTCCTTCTCCCTATGGCTACACCTTC,TRBJ1-2,.,TRBV7-6,once
CASSSRKETQYF,TGTGCCAGCAGTTCCCGCAAGGAGACCCAGTACTTC,TRBJ2-5,.,TRBV5-4,.
CASSLEPGITEAFF,TGCGCCAGCAGCTTGGAGCCGGGGATCACTGAAGCTTTCTTT,TRBJ1-1,.,TRBV5-1,.
CASSQVSYNEQFF,TGTGCCAGCAGCCAAGTGTCCTACAATGAGCAGTTCTTC,TRBJ2-1,.,TRBV4-2,.
CASSVEGSGRTQYF,TGTGCCAGCAGCGTAGAGGGTAGCGGGAGGACCCAGTACTTC,TRBJ2-5,TRBD2,TRBV9,.
CASSQLGTKDRVRETQYF,TGTGCCAGCAGCCAATTGGGGACCAAGGACAGGGTGAGAGAGACCCAGTACTTC,TRBJ2-5,TRBD1,TRBV5-6,.